This TCR beta chain is drawn from a study of cytomegalovirus exposure and HLA in healthy donors (dated by TCRdb to between 2016 and 2019). Study-level background: In an earlier analysis of under 750 of the donors, 276 Gb of sequence data and 117 million unique TCR beta sequences from approximately 180 million T cells were reported. Along with the approximately 650-subject first cohort, a separate validation cohort of over 90 different subjects was used. Rather than drawing on any new phenotypic data, the later analysis identified candidate immune exposures from TCR beta sequences and the way those sequences occurred across donors. HLA typing covered class I and class II loci at four-digit resolution. Among about 390 genotyped donors of the cohort, an average of around 240,000 unique TCR beta nucleotide sequences were sequenced per donor, approximately 20% of them non-productive. Alongside the repertoire data, information on donor age, sex, ethnicity and CMV serostatus was compiled. A later genetic analysis took genome-wide SNP genotypes for about 55% of the 666 donors and used that subset as a discovery cohort. The study combined high-throughput TCR immunosequencing, statistical association of individual TCRs with disease status, and machine learning to predict cytomegalovirus infection status. The genetic ancestry cluster associated with self-reported Caucasian donors included 65% to 90% of the roughly 360 genotyped donors. The study was designed to test whether signatures of past pathogen exposure could be identified by cataloging public T cell receptors. The study used immunosequencing to profile the T cell repertoires of several hundred subjects and linked those repertoires to cytomegalovirus serostatus. Typing coverage varied by locus: about 629-630 donors for A, B, C, DRB1 and DQB1; 522 for DQA1; more than 600 for DPA1; some 470 for DPB1. Because of strong linkage in the cohort, four to six DR-DQ haplotypes were treated as single units for association and clustering. An earlier analysis of about 620 of the donors applied high-throughput TCR beta sequencing to assess whether each TCR beta V gene segment acted as functional or pseudogenic. To study patterns of TCR occurrence, a later analysis re-analyzed previously published TCR beta repertoires from just over 650 donors and added high-resolution HLA genotyping. Every discovery cohort repertoire had been produced on one sequencing platform. About 310 gigabases of sequencing data and approximately 84 million unique TCR sequences were included in an early release covering about 700 HLA-typed donors.

To prepare the library, the immunoSEQ multiplex PCR assay was applied. For the multiplex PCR, a mixture combining 60 forward primers for TCR Vbeta segments and 13 reverse primers for TCR Jbeta segments was used. Amplification of the CDR3 region of rearranged TCR beta genes was performed with a multiplex PCR assay on genomic DNA. Amplified TCR beta libraries were sequenced as 87-base-pair reads on the Illumina HiSeq System. The source study handled its data this way. In a later analysis, about 80 million unique TCR beta chains were counted across the 650 to 700 repertoires, and about 9.9 million of these chains were shared by at least two donors. A nearest-neighbor algorithm error-corrected the raw reads and collapsed the reads into unique sequences, merging closely related sequences to remove PCR and sequencing errors. Alignment of CDR3 sequences to IMGT reference sequences was used to assign V, D and J gene segments. For a sequence to be retained, a match of at least six nucleotides to both a V gene segment and a J gene segment was required. A rearrangement counted as productive if the CDR3 had no stop codons and remained in frame with V and J, and every other rearrangement counted as non-productive. CDR3 was defined by IMGT convention, running from the second conserved V-encoded cysteine to the conserved J-encoded phenylalanine. Sequences without an unambiguous match to a single V gene segment were excluded from the earlier analysis of several hundred of the donors. An earlier analysis of a few hundred of the donors called V segments functional above 56.7% productive rearrangements and segregating when the between-donor standard deviation exceeded 5%. A statistical classification framework was developed to diagnose cytomegalovirus status using the catalog of TCR beta chain sequences. In a later analysis, V and J genes were assigned by comparing TCR nucleotide sequences against IMGT/GENE-DB human TR gene sequences. In a later analysis, CDR3 sequences and most-parsimonious VDJ recombination scenarios were assigned using the TCRdist pipeline. In a later analysis, each TCR beta chain was defined by its CDR3 amino acid sequence together with its V-gene family, and reads without a unique V-gene family were excluded. To address suspected cross-contamination and a sequencing artifact, a later analysis removed 592 highly shared, low-generation-probability nucleotide sequences. For each public chain, a later analysis derived a clonal expansion index from normalized ranks of inferred template counts within each repertoire. Generation probabilities in a later analysis came from a VDJ recombination model fitted to out-of-frame rearrangements, and those results were checked against IGoR. Hypergeometric tests were used in a later analysis to score TCR-TCR, TCR-HLA and TCR-CMV co-occurrence, with a repertoire-size bias correction applied to the TCR pairs. In a later analysis, false discovery rates were estimated by permuting HLA or CMV assignments 20 times. In a later analysis, co-occurring TCRs were grouped with DBSCAN, and TCRdist sequence similarity was added when clustering was performed within HLA-allele-positive subsets. Repertoires with fewer than 30,000 or more than 120,000 public chains, plus five repertoires with anomalous nucleotide sharing, were excluded from co-occurrence clustering. Sourced from immuneACCESS, this table was stored by TCRdb with only in-frame sequences that have V and J called. A share of the clones is absent; for the studies checked, an unresolved V gene accounts for under half, and the remainder has no known explanation. V, J and clone size derive from that table, while D and trimming were established from the DNA sequence. In all, the sample holds some 93,000 clones, and over 8% of those were seen once. About 5% of the sample comes from the top ten.

The cohort comprised some 680 healthy bone marrow donors. All cohort members were sampled while nominally healthy, although unrecorded immune exposures were likely present. The donor tested CMV seropositive and was one of the 289 seropositive cohort members. Every donor gave a peripheral blood sample, and the peripheral blood mononuclear cells from that sample were used for TCR beta sequencing. The Qiagen DNeasy Blood Extraction Kit was used to extract genomic DNA from the blood cell samples. This clone appeared many times. The antigen it binds to is not known. There are no base qualities to consult, and no much larger clone falls within one base. The CDR3 starts with the cysteine, ends with the phenylalanine, and has 13 residues. The sequence is cut down to CDR3 DNA, 39 bases in frame from base 1. The V and J ends are trimmed by 4 bases and 11 bases, leaving 20 bases between them. CDR1 and CDR2 (GTSNPN, SVGIG) derive from the germline V gene (reference sequence).

General findings and caveats noted by the study authors: According to a later analysis, most CMV-associated TCR beta chains appeared to be HLA-restricted, and the HLA associations seemed to be driven largely by CMV exposure. In a later analysis, the rate of TCR association differed among HLA loci, with DRB1 alleles having the most associated TCRs and HLA-C alleles having the fewest. The 87-base-pair reads could not distinguish some IMGT-functional V segments, including TRBV6-2 and TRBV6-3, so those segments were excluded. Several of the top co-occurrence clusters appeared to be linked to parvovirus B19, influenza, CMV and Epstein-Barr virus, according to a later analysis. A further reported finding was that TCR beta sequences accurately predicted the HLA-A and HLA-B alleles for most subjects in the first cohort. In the study, some 160 TCR beta chains were listed as associated with cytomegalovirus. In this cohort, only TCR beta chains were sequenced, and detectable features were limited by the absence of alpha or paired-chain data. When HLA alleles, especially DR and DQ, strongly co-occurred, attributing TCR associations to individual alleles was difficult. In a later analysis, HLA-associated TCR beta chains were found to be more clonally expanded and to have lower generation probabilities than equally common non-associated chains. Because counts were too low, about 17 rarely observed V segments, including chromosome 9 orphons, were excluded from the earlier analysis of a few hundred of the donors. The sequencing pipeline was judged likely to have produced a cluster of highly shared sequence variants as a technical artifact. A later genetic analysis reported fewer N-insertions in productive TCRs among donors in an Asian-associated ancestry cluster than the roughly 690-donor mean. In vitro tests confirmed that a few of the cytomegalovirus-associated TCR beta chains recognize cytomegalovirus antigens. The authors suggested that the approach could potentially be extended to other disease states and immunological phenotypes. An association between a missense DCLRE1C variant and V-gene and J-gene trimming of TCR beta chains was found in a later genetic analysis and replicated in an independent cohort. In an earlier analysis of 500 to 650 of the donors, most TCR beta V segments appeared in productive rearrangements about 90% or about 30% of the time, broadly matching IMGT annotations. Correlated functional status among segregating V segments might reflect linkage disequilibrium, but an unknown experimental factor could not be ruled out. HLA typing was unavailable for some donors at each locus, so association tests used only the typed subset. At a false discovery rate of 0.05, a later analysis linked 16,951 TCR beta sequences to specific HLA alleles. CMV serostatus was the only immune exposure information available for the cohort. In both the original and validation cohorts, the classifier was reported to diagnose cytomegalovirus status with high specificity and sensitivity. Most TCR sequences were observed very rarely across donors, whereas some public TCRs were present in many individuals. Roughly uniform sequencing depth across donors was assumed in presence/absence analyses, although this assumption may not hold.

This TCR came from a man over 45 in good health and CMV-seropositive. The sample was PBMCs. The chain couples TRBV30 to TRBJ1-1; the D gene is perhaps TRBD1, from 6 matching bases. Here is the DNA: TGTGCCTGGATGGGGGGGCCGCCTGGGGGGGCTTTCTTT. Its translation reads: CAWMGGPPGGAFF.